This TCR beta chain was sequenced in a study of cytomegalovirus exposure and HLA in healthy donors. Study results and caveats: Cytomegalovirus status was reportedly diagnosed by the classifier with high sensitivity and specificity. Productive status was seen about 87% or about 30% of the time for most TCR beta V segments in an earlier analysis.

Regarding donors, all were healthy bone marrow donors. This clone has a handful of counts. What it binds is not known. PCR employed 60 Vbeta and 13 Jbeta primers. Clones were read by immunoSEQ multiplex PCR, and TCRdb kept only the in-frame ones, dropping some. Here the sample spans around 150,000 clones, roughly three quarters being singletons. Sequenced material: PBMCs. The receptor was isolated from a male donor in good health and CMV-seronegative.

The CDR3 sequence is CASSEGGWGSPLHF. In DNA, the CDR3 is TGTGCCAGCAGCGAGGGCGGGTGGGGTTCACCCCTCCACTTT. The chain employs TRBV7-2 and TRBJ1-6; D gene uncertain. CDR1 is SGHTA and CDR2 is FQGNSA in the germline V gene. V was trimmed by 5 bases and J by 9 bases, leaving 14 bases between them. CDR3 length: 14 residues.